One sample yielded the 17 T cell receptor beta chains listed below, sequenced in a study of control samples from healthy donors and cancer patients. The assay was immunoSEQ multiplex PCR, and TCRdb's table has in-frame clones only and misses some. The table includes some 99,000 clones, about 89% detected once. Specimen: blood. The receptors originated from a woman aged 45-65 years in good health.

The chain couples TRBV4-3 to TRBJ2-3, with 13 bases lining up with TRBD2. The ends lost 4 bases at V and 2 bases at J; junction bases unmatched: 9. The CDR3 sequence is 18 residues long. CDR1 is LGHNA and CDR2 is YSLEER in the germline V gene. The CDR3 DNA follows: TGCGCCAGCAGCCGACTACAGACTAGCGGGAGGCTCACAGATACGCAGTATTTT. It codes for CASSRLQTSGRLTDTQYF.

The chain is built from TRBV19 and TRBJ2-2, with D possibly matching TRBD1 (6 bases). Germline V gene lookup returns CDR1 LNHDA and CDR2 SQIVND (reference sequence). This CDR3 has 16 residues. The V end was cut by 8 bases, the J end by 4 bases, with 20 bases between. CDR3 protein: CASSRATGSSTGELFF. CDR3 sequence (DNA): TGTGCCAGTTCCCGGGCAACAGGGAGTTCCACCGGGGAGCTGTTTTTT. The full variable domain, rest sourced from reference TRBV19 and TRBJ2-2, is DGGITQSPKYLFRKEGQNVTLSCEQNLNHDAMYWYRQDPGQGLRLIYYSQIVNDFQKGDIAEGYSVSREKKESFPLTVTSAQKNPTAFYLCASSRATGSSTGELFFGEGSRLTVL.

The chain combines TRBV29-1 with TRBJ2-2; D gene uncertain. Trimming took off 0 bases at V and 5 bases at J, with 7 bases between the two ends. This CDR3 is 13 amino acids long. Per germline, CDR1 SQVTM and CDR2 ANQGSEA. CDR3 region: CSVEDPGTGELFF. For the CDR3, the DNA is TGCAGCGTTGAAGATCCGGGTACCGGGGAGCTGTTTTTT.

CDR3 DNA sequence: TGTGCCAGCAGCTTAGATACGTACAGGGGGCAATGGAACACTGAAGCTTTCTTT. This sequence encodes CASSLDTYRGQWNTEAFF. The chain employs TRBV7-9 and TRBJ1-1; 9 bases map to TRBD1. Germline V CDR1 and CDR2: SEHNR, FQNEAQ (reference sequence). The J segment lost 1 base and the V segment lost 1 base, leaving 10 bases of the junction unmatched. This CDR3 is 18 amino acids long.

The chain joins TRBV27 to TRBJ2-1; D gene ambiguous. The germline V gene has CDR1 MNHEY and CDR2 SMNVEV (reference sequence). The CDR3 runs to 15 residues. V dropped 6 bases and J dropped 6 bases, with 18 bases sitting between them. CDR3 residues: CASSPFDAVTNEQFF. DNA of the CDR3: TGTGCCAGCAGCCCCTTCGACGCGGTGACCAATGAGCAGTTCTTC.

The chain has TRBV29-1 and TRBJ2-3, with 9 bases lining up with TRBD2. Trimming removed 5 bases from V and 0 bases from J; junction bases left unmatched: 12. The CDR3 is 17 amino acids. Germline V gene lookup returns CDR1 SQVTM and CDR2 ANQGSEA. CDR3 coding DNA: TGCAGCGTTCCTAAAGGGGCTAGCGGGGTTAGCACAGATACGCAGTATTTT. It encodes CSVPKGASGVSTDTQYF.

This clone appeared a few times. The V call is TRBV6-6, the J call TRBJ2-1, with D perhaps being TRBD1 or TRBD2 (5 bases each). This CDR3 region has 15 residues. Germline values: CDR1 MNHNY, CDR2 SVGAGI (reference sequence). V was pared by 2 bases and J by 6 bases, with 14 bases between. CDR3 protein: CASSYEGQGANEQFF. The CDR3, as DNA: TGTGCCAGCAGTTACGAGGGCCAAGGGGCCAATGAGCAGTTCTTC.

For this clone: This likely comes from a read error, as the CDR3 has no conserved phenylalanine or tryptophan at its end. No DNA is shown, since the ends of the CDR3 on it are uncertain; the CDR3 is the one TCRdb lists. The rearrangement joins TRBV9 to TRBJ1-4; the table calls TRBD1, which could not be checked here. Inclusive of both ends, the CDR3 amounts to 10 amino acids. The V gene's germline CDR1 is SGDLS and CDR2 YYNGEE. CDR3 sequence: CASSVARGRR.

This clone was recorded only once. The chain couples TRBV24-1 to TRBJ2-5, with 7 bases aligning to TRBD2. With 1 base clipped from V and 2 bases from J, the junction kept 24 bases outside the gene matches. The germline V gene encodes CDR1 KGHDR and CDR2 SFDVKD. There are 22 residues in the CDR3. As DNA, the CDR3 is TGTGCCACCAGTGATTTTTCGGGGGGACGGAGGGTGATTGGCGCCAAACAAGAGACCCAGTACTTC. Translating gives CATSDFSGGRRVIGAKQETQYF.

The chain is built from TRBV27 and TRBJ2-2, with TRBD2 matching over 12 bases. V lost 6 bases to trimming and J lost 6 bases; unmatched junction nucleotides: 5. This CDR3 is built from 15 residues. CDR1 and CDR2 from the germline V gene are MNHEY and SMNVEV (reference sequence). The CDR3 bases are TGTGCCAGCAGCCCTCGGACTAGCGGGGCCGGGGAGCTGTTTTTT. Its translation: CASSPRTSGAGELFF.

The chain couples TRBV14 to TRBJ1-1; TRBD1 aligns across 7 bases. From germline, CDR1 is SGHDN and CDR2 FVKESK. Trimming cost V 5 bases and J 1 base; bases outside gene matches: 7. CDR3 length: 15 amino acids. As DNA, the CDR3 is TGTGCCAGCAGCAGATACAGGGGAGCGAACACTGAAGCTTTCTTT. Its protein product is CASSRYRGANTEAFF.

The CDR3: CASSYSWDRNEQFF. The CDR3 DNA reads as TGTGCCAGCAGTTACTCTTGGGACAGAAATGAGCAGTTCTTC. The chain has TRBV6-5 and TRBJ2-1; 7 nucleotides agree with TRBD1. Germline V CDR1 and CDR2: MNHEY, SVGAGI. The V and J ends lost 0 bases and 7 bases, in that order; junction bases with no gene match: 3. The CDR3 consists of 14 residues.

A few counts support this clone. The gene calls are TRBV6-5 and TRBJ1-2, with D maybe TRBD1 (5 bases). Germline loops: CDR1 MNHEY, CDR2 SVGAGI. V dropped 6 bases and J dropped 0 bases, with 8 bases sitting between them. The CDR3 sequence is 13 residues long. The CDR3 is CASSEGSNYGYTF. The CDR3 DNA sequence: TGTGCCAGCAGCGAGGGGTCTAACTATGGCTACACCTTC.

The V call is TRBV12-5, the J call TRBJ1-5; D unresolved. The germline V gene encodes CDR1 LGHNT and CDR2 FRNRAP. The CDR3 spans 13 residues. Trimming took off 7 bases at V and 9 bases at J, with 16 bases between the two ends. The CDR3 DNA reads TGTGCTAGTGTTTTCGCCGGGGATGGGCCCCAGCATTTT. Its translation: CASVFAGDGPQHF.

The chain carries TRBV5-6 and TRBJ2-5, with D maybe TRBD1 (6 bases). Trimming took 2 bases from V and 9 from J, leaving 8 bases between them. The length of the CDR3 is 11 residues. CDR1 is SGHDT, CDR2 YYEEEE, per germline. The CDR3 spells CASSFAGAQYF. As DNA, the CDR3 is TGTGCCAGCAGCTTCGCAGGGGCCCAGTACTTC. Variable domain in full (rest from reference TRBV5-6 and TRBJ2-5): DAGVTQSPTHLIKTRGQQVTLRCSPKSGHDTVSWYQQALGQGPQFIFQYYEEEERQRGNFPDRFSGHQFPNYSSELNVNALLLGDSALYLCASSFAGAQYFGPGTRLLVL.

V usage is TRBV30 and J usage is TRBJ1-5; 11 positions match TRBD1. V lost 2 bases, J lost 2 bases, and 11 bases stayed unmatched. The CDR3 consists of 18 residues. The germline gives CDR1 GTSNPN, CDR2 SVGIG (reference sequence). The CDR3 protein is CAWSSSGQGAFGNQPQHF. The CDR3, as DNA: TGTGCCTGGAGTTCCTCCGGACAGGGGGCATTTGGCAATCAGCCCCAGCATTTT.

V gene TRBV27 combines with J gene TRBJ1-1; 7 bases agree with TRBD1. Germline V gene lookup returns CDR1 MNHEY and CDR2 SMNVEV (reference sequence). This CDR3 contains 14 residues. V lost 1 base, J lost 5 bases, and 4 bases stayed unmatched. As DNA, the CDR3 is TGTGCCAGCAGTTTATGGAGGGGGCCGACTGAAGCTTTCTTT. This translates into CASSLWRGPTEAFF.